A single sample gave rise to the 11 T cell receptor beta chains below, sequenced in a study of T cells in Graves' hyperthyroidism and ophthalmopathy. Amplification of TCR beta CDR3 regions used RNA as the template. First-round RT-PCR of the TCR CDR3 relied on the HTBI primer set. TCRdb fed the multiplex PCR reads into MiXCR, producing one record per CDR3 protein. Of around 290,000 distinct CDR3 sequences detected, 12% to 15% appear once; the ten largest clones hold 7.9%. The sequenced sample consisted of blood. These TCRs come from a woman aged 40 to 50 with Graves' hyperthyroidism.

To note about this clonotype: Germline is not matched at one junction end, which may reflect a read error. The chain employs TRBV2 and TRBJ2-1, with TRBD2 identical over 7 bases. This CDR3 has 14 amino acids. Per germline, CDR1 SNHLY and CDR2 FYNNEI. The CDR3 loop is CASQSGTLSTEPFF. DNA for the CDR3: TGTGCCAGCCAGAGCGGGACCTTATCCACTGAGCCGTTCTTC.

The rearrangement uses TRBV29-1 and TRBJ1-1; D remains unclear. The germline V gene has CDR1 SQVTM and CDR2 ANQGSEA. The germline V and J ends were trimmed by 4 bases and 5 bases, with 11 bases remaining between them. The CDR3 loop spans 12 amino acids. For the CDR3, the DNA is TGCAGCGTTGGGGAGGGATTTACTGAAGCTTTCTTT. This sequence encodes CSVGEGFTEAFF. The full variable domain, with the rest looked up from reference TRBV29-1 and TRBJ1-1, is SAVISQKPSRDICQRGTSLTIQCQVDSQVTMMFWYRQQPGQSLTLIATANQGSEATYESGFVIDKFPISRPNLTFSTLTVSNMSPEDSSIYLCSVGEGFTEAFFGQGTRLTVV.

This clonotype was detected a few times. Possible read error: a much larger clone is one base away. The gene calls are TRBV2 and TRBJ2-1; 9 nucleotides agree with TRBD2. Germline lookup yields CDR1 SNHLY and CDR2 FYNNEI. Trimming removed 7 bases from V and 11 bases from J; junction bases left unmatched: 9. The CDR3 is 13 amino acids. CDR3 nucleotide sequence: TGTGCCAGCAAGGGGGCTAGCGGGATTCAGCAGTTCTTC. Amino acids: CASKGASGIQQFF.

Many counts were recorded for this clonotype. The chain joins TRBV6-1 to TRBJ2-1; D is uncertain. V was cut by 9 bases and J by 6 bases, with 9 bases left in between. The germline CDR1 and CDR2 sequences are MNHNS and SASEGT. The CDR3 sequence is 11 residues long. CDR3 region: CASNRGNEQFF. In DNA form, the CDR3 reads TGTGCCAGTAATCGCGGCAATGAGCAGTTCTTC.

This clonotype was seen repeatedly, ten times or more. The chain carries TRBV20-1 and TRBJ1-2, with D possibly TRBD1 on 6 matching bases. Germline CDR1 and CDR2: DFQATT and SNEGSKA (reference sequence). The V end lost 1 base, the J end lost 10 bases, and 19 bases lay between the germline ends. CDR3 size: 14 residues. CDR3 in DNA: TGCAGTGCTAGAGCCCGCGAGACAGGAGCCATCTACACCTTC. The encoded protein is CSARARETGAIYTF.

This clonotype appeared many times. This chain uses TRBV30 with TRBJ1-3, with D uncertain. Germline CDR1 is GTSNPN and CDR2 is SVGIG (reference sequence). Trimming shortened V by 5 bases and J by 0 bases, and 5 bases separated the two germline ends. The CDR3 totals 12 residues. CDR3 sequence: CAWGPSGNTIYF. In nucleotides, the CDR3 is TGTGCCTGGGGGCCCTCTGGAAACACCATATATTTT.

Ten or more counts support this clonotype. V is TRBV7-8 and J is TRBJ1-1, with D perhaps matching TRBD1 (5 bases). The CDR3 extends over 17 amino acids. Trimming shortened V by 2 bases and J by 2 bases, and 18 bases separated the two germline ends. The germline V gene encodes CDR1 SGHVS and CDR2 FQNEAQ. The CDR3 nucleotides read TGTGCCAGCAGCTTACTCCTCAGGGTTCTAGGAAACACTGAAGCTTTCTTT. Amino acids: CASSLLLRVLGNTEAFF.

The rearrangement links TRBV7-9 to TRBJ2-1; 8 bases align to TRBD2. The ends lost 4 bases at V and 8 bases at J; junction bases unmatched: 16. This CDR3 contains 17 residues. Germline V gene sequence: CDR1 SEHNR, CDR2 FQNEAQ (reference sequence). In DNA form, the CDR3 reads TGTGCCAGCAGCTCTCAAATAGCGGGACAACTAGGGGATGAGCAGTTCTTC. It translates to CASSSQIAGQLGDEQFF.

This clonotype has a handful of counts. The genes are TRBV5-5 and TRBJ1-4; TRBD1 matches at 7 bases. V shed 4 bases, J shed 5 bases, and the junction held 2 bases outside the gene matches. The CDR3 spans 13 residues. CDR1 SGHKS and CDR2 YYEKEE come from the germline V gene (reference sequence). The DNA for the CDR3 is TGTGCCAGCAGCCCGACAGGGAATGAAAAACTGTTTTTT. Amino acid sequence: CASSPTGNEKLFF.

This chain joins TRBV20-1 and TRBJ1-2; D possibly corresponds to TRBD1 (6 bases). V lost 5 bases and J 8 bases, leaving 21 bases between the germline ends. Germline values: CDR1 DFQATT, CDR2 SNEGSKA (reference sequence). This CDR3 is 14 amino acids long. The CDR3 here is CSADTTGTRQGYTF. As DNA, the CDR3 is TGCAGTGCTGATACTACCGGGACACGGCAGGGCTACACCTTC.

This clonotype has ten or more counts. J is TRBJ2-3 and V is TRBV28, with TRBD2 identical over 8 bases. J gave up 5 bases and V 2 bases, and 6 bases lay outside the gene matches. Germline lookup yields CDR1 MDHEN and CDR2 SYDVKM. There are 15 residues in the CDR3. CDR3 nucleotide sequence: TGTGCCAGCAGTTTAGTGAGCGGGGGACTAGATACGCAGTATTTT. Translation gives CASSLVSGGLDTQYF.